The rows below give T cell receptor beta chains drawn from one sample of a study of blood T cell repertoires in COVID-19. Method: immunoSEQ multiplex PCR; TCRdb's copy keeps in-frame clones and lacks some. This table has 200,000 or so clones, roughly 90% appearing once. Material for sequencing was peripheral blood. The receptors originated from a man in his 70s with acute or convalescent COVID-19. CDR3s include the opening cysteine and the closing phenylalanine or tryptophan. The D gene is left open where the match is weak. Some rows have no size entry. The others give once, few or many, or a class for an expanded clone.

CDR3 length | D gene | J gene | clone size | V gene | CDR3 protein | CDR3 DNA
16 | TRBD2 | TRBJ2-1 | . | TRBV27 | CASSPLGAGSYNEQFF | TGTGCCAGCAGTCCTCTTGGAGCGGGATCCTACAATGAGCAGTTCTTC
15 | . | TRBJ2-1 | once | TRBV6-4 | CASSLQGASNNEQFF | TGTGCCAGCAGTCTACAGGGAGCTAGTAACAATGAGCAGTTCTTC
14 | . | TRBJ2-7 | . | TRBV5-1 | CASSLDRSSYEQYF | TGCGCCAGCAGCTTGGACAGGAGCTCCTACGAGCAGTACTTC
15 | . | TRBJ2-2 | . | TRBV6-6 | CASSYQGSTTGELFF | TGTGCCAGCAGTTATCAGGGGTCGACTACCGGGGAGCTGTTTTTT
15 | . | TRBJ1-2 | . | TRBV5-6 | CASSEGPRGAGGYTF | TGTGCCAGCAGCGAAGGGCCTCGGGGGGCAGGTGGCTACACCTTC
17 | TRBD2 | TRBJ2-3 | once | TRBV27 | CASSFRLAGGLTDTQYF | TGTGCCAGCAGTTTTCGACTAGCGGGAGGCCTCACAGATACGCAGTATTTT
16 | TRBD2 | TRBJ2-1 | few | TRBV7-9 | CASSSGAGGYGNEQFF | TGTGCCAGCAGCTCCGGAGCGGGAGGGTATGGGAATGAGCAGTTCTTC
15 | TRBD1 | TRBJ1-1 | . | TRBV5-1 | CASSLVSTGVPEAFF | TGCGCCAGCAGCTTGGTTTCGACAGGGGTTCCTGAAGCTTTCTTT
15 | . | TRBJ1-2 | . | TRBV19 | CASSPPGLENYGYTF | TGTGCCAGTAGCCCACCGGGACTGGAAAACTATGGCTACACCTTC
12 | . | TRBJ2-7 | . | TRBV7-2 | CASSSLAGEQYF | TGTGCCAGCAGCTCCCTGGCGGGAGAGCAGTACTTC
17 | TRBD2 | TRBJ2-1 | . | TRBV29-1 | CSVEEGTSGRYYNEQFF | TGCAGCGTTGAAGAAGGGACTAGCGGGAGATATTACAATGAGCAGTTCTTC
18 | TRBD2 | TRBJ2-6 | . | TRBV3-1/TRBV3-2 | CASSQTSGRASGANVLTF | TGTGCCAGCAGCCAAACTAGCGGGAGGGCCTCTGGGGCCAACGTCCTGACTTTC
13 | TRBD1 | TRBJ1-2 | . | TRBV7-9 | CASSAGTAYGYTF | TGTGCCAGCAGCGCTGGGACAGCCTATGGCTACACCTTC
14 | . | TRBJ1-1 | once | TRBV15 | CATSREQGGTEAFF | TGTGCCACCAGCAGAGAACAAGGGGGCACTGAAGCTTTCTTT
14 | . | TRBJ2-7 | . | TRBV9 | CASPQKLSSYEQYF | TGTGCCAGCCCACAAAAACTATCGTCCTACGAGCAGTACTTC
13 | . | TRBJ2-7 | . | TRBV21-1 | CASSSDREDEQYF | TGTGCCAGCAGCTCGGACAGGGAGGACGAGCAGTACTTC
14 | TRBD2 | TRBJ2-1 | . | TRBV7-6 | CASSWTSGAGEQFF | TGTGCCAGCAGCTGGACTAGCGGAGCGGGTGAGCAGTTCTTC
13 | . | TRBJ2-3 | . | TRBV4-1 | CASSHPIADTQYF | TGCGCCAGCAGCCACCCTATCGCAGATACGCAGTATTTT